In its sample, the clone carrying this T cell receptor beta chain was seen a few times. Antigen: not known. This CDR3 contains 15 residues. The V and J ends lost 6 bases and 4 bases respectively, with 21 bases between them. The V gene's germline CDR1 is SQVTM and CDR2 ANQGSEA. The data were taken from a study of identical twins. One entry per CDR3 protein results from TCRdb running MiXCR on the 5' RACE reads. Of approximately 1.8 million distinct CDR3 sequences in the sample, more than 30% are singletons; the top ten hold about 0.25%. General study results and limits: The conclusions drew on cross-sectional statistical analysis instead of tracking the same donors.

The receptor comes from a newborn girl in good health. Sequenced sample: cord blood. This chain joins TRBV29-1 and TRBJ1-1, with D perhaps matching TRBD1 (5 bases). The CDR3 nucleotides read TGCAGCGTCCCCTCCCGTGGGGGTGGGAGCACTGAAGCTTTCTTT. This codes for CSVPSRGGGSTEAFF. Filled out from reference TRBV29-1 and TRBJ1-1, the complete variable domain reads SAVISQKPSRDICQRGTSLTIQCQVDSQVTMMFWYRQQPGQSLTLIATANQGSEATYESGFVIDKFPISRPNLTFSTLTVSNMSPEDSSIYLCSVPSRGGGSTEAFFGQGTRLTVV.